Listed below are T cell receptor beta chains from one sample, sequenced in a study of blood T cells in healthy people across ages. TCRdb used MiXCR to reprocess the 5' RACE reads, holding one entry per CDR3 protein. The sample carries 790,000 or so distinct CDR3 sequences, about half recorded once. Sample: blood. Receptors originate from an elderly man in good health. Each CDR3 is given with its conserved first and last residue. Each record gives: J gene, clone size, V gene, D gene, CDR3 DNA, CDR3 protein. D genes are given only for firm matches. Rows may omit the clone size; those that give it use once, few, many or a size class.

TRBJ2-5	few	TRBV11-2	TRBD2	TGTGCCAGCAGCTTCACCCGACAGGTCTCGCTAGCGGGAGGTCCGGGAGAGACCCAGTACTTC	CASSFTRQVSLAGGPGETQYF
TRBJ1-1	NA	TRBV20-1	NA	TGCAGTGCTCGCCTTTGGGGTGGGATGAACAGTGAAGCTTTCTTT	CSARLWGGMNSEAFF
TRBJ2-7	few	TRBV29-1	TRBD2	TGCAGCGTTGATGGGGCGCAGGTCGGGAGGGCCTCAGTCGCCGCCTACAATGAGCAGTACTTC	CSVDGAQVGRASVAAYNEQYF
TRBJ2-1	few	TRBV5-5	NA	TGTGCCAGCAGCTTGGATGGGTTCCGGGAGCAGTTCTTC	CASSLDGFREQFF
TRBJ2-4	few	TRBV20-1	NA	TGCAGTGCTAGAGATCCAGTTTTAGCCAAAAACATTCAGTACTTC	CSARDPVLAKNIQYF
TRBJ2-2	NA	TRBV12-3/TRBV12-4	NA	TGTGCCAGCAGCCCCCCCGGACGGAACACCGGGGAGCTGTTTTTT	CASSPPGRNTGELFF
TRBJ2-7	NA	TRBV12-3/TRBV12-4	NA	TGTGCCAACAGTTCTGAGACAGGGAGGGGAGTTTACTACGAGCAGTACTTC	CANSSETGRGVYYEQYF
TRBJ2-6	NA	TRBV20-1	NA	TGCAGTGCTCAGACGGTCTCTGGGGCCAACGTCCTGACTTTC	CSAQTVSGANVLTF
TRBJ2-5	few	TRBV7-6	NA	TGTGCCAGCAGCTTAGCTTTCTTGGGGGATCAAGAGACCCAGTACTTC	CASSLAFLGDQETQYF
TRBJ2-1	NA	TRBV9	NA	TGTGCCAGCAGCGGACCCATTAAGAGCTCCTACAATGAGCAGTTCTTC	CASSGPIKSSYNEQFF
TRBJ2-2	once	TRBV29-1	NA	TGCAGCGCCTACACCGGGGAGCTGTTTTTT	CSAYTGELFF
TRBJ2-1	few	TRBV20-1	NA	TGCAGTGCTAGTTACTCAACGTATTACAATGAGCAGTTCTTC	CSASYSTYYNEQFF
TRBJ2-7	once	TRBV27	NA	TGTGCCAGCAGTTTATATATGGCCTCCAGGAACGAGCAGTACTTC	CASSLYMASRNEQYF
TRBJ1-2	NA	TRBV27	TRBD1	TGTGCCAGCAGCGTCACATGGAGACAGGGGATCCTCTATGATGGCTACACCTTC	CASSVTWRQGILYDGYTF
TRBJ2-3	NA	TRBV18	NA	TGTGCCAGCTCACCATCTAGCTTCCCCACAGATACGCAGTATTTT	CASSPSSFPTDTQYF
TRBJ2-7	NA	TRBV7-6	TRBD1	TGTGCCAGCAGCTTCGGGACAGTGGGCTACGAGCAGTACTTC	CASSFGTVGYEQYF
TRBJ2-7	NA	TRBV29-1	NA	TGCAGCGCCCCAGACGGGCCCCACCTTAACTACGAGCAGTACTTC	CSAPDGPHLNYEQYF
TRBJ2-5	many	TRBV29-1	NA	TGCAGCGTTGAATTAGGTGGGGGGACCCAGTACTTC	CSVELGGGTQYF
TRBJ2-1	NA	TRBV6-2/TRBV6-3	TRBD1	TGTGCCAGCAACCAGGACAGGGGGCTCTACAATGAGCAGTTCTTC	CASNQDRGLYNEQFF
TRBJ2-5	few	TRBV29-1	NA	TGCAGCGTTGGGCCCTTTGCGGGACACCAAGAGACCCAGTACTTC	CSVGPFAGHQETQYF
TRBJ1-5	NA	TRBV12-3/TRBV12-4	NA	TGTGCCAGCACTTCGAACGGTAATCAGCCCCAGCATTTT	CASTSNGNQPQHF
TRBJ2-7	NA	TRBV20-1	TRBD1	TGCAGTGAGACGACAGGGTGTTTTACCTACGAGCAGTACTTC	CSETTGCFTYEQYF
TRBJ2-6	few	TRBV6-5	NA	TGTGCCAGCAGTTACTCGAGATCAATCTTAGGGGAGGTTGGGGCCAACGTCCTGACTTTC	CASSYSRSILGEVGANVLTF
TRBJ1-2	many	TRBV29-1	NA	TGCAGCGTTGAAGAGTATAGGTTTAACTATGGCTACACCTTC	CSVEEYRFNYGYTF
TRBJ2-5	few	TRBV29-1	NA	TGCAGCGTTGCAGGCTCCAGAGGAGAGACCCAGTACTTC	CSVAGSRGETQYF
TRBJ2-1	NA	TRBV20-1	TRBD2	TGCAGTGCTAGATTGGCTAGCGGCTACAATGAGCAGTTCTTC	CSARLASGYNEQFF
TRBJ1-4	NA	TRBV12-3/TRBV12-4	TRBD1	TGTGCCAGCAGACAGATGACAGGGGCGGGTCCCAATGAAAAACTGTTTTTT	CASRQMTGAGPNEKLFF
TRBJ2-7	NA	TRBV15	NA	TGTGCCACCAGCATATTCAGAAACTACGAGCAGTACTTC	CATSIFRNYEQYF
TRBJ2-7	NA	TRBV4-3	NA	TGCGCCAGCAGCCAAGATCTGGTTAGCTACAATGAGCAGTACTTC	CASSQDLVSYNEQYF
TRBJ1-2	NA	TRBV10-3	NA	TGTGCCATCAGTGCCTCCCACCAGAGACAGAAACCCGATGGCTACACCTTC	CAISASHQRQKPDGYTF
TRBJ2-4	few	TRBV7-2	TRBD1	TGTGCCAGCAGCTCCCGACAGGGCAGGGACATTCAGTACTTC	CASSSRQGRDIQYF
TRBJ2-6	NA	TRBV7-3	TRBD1	TGTGCCAGCAGTCACACAGGGGGTGGGGCCAACGTCCCGACTTTC	CASSHTGGGANVPTF
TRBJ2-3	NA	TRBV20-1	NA	TGCAGTGCTCGCGGACCCACCGAGCGGTATTTT	CSARGPTERYF
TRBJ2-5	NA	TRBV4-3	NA	TGCGCCAGCAGCCAATATGTCCGGGGAGAGACCCTGTACTTC	CASSQYVRGETLYF
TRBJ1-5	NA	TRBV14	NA	TGTGCCAGCAGCCATAGTTCCGGTCAGCCCCAGCATTTT	CASSHSSGQPQHF
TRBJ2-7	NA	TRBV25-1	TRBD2	TGTGCCAGCAGTGAATCTGGGACTAGCGGGGGCTACGAGCAGTACTTC	CASSESGTSGGYEQYF
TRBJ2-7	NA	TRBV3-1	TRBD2	TGTGCCAGCAGCCTCGGGACTAGCGGGAGGGACAAGCAGTACTTC	CASSLGTSGRDKQYF
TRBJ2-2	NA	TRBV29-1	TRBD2	TGCAGCGTCGGAAGCGGGACGAACACCGGGGAGCTGTTTTTT	CSVGSGTNTGELFF
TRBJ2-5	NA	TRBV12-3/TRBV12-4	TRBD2	TGTGCCAACAGTTTTCGGCTAGCGGGCGGGCAAGAGACCCAGTACTTC	CANSFRLAGGQETQYF
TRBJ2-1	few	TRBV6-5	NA	TGTGCCAGCACCTTAACACGGCGCTCCTACAATGAGCAGTTCTTC	CASTLTRRSYNEQFF
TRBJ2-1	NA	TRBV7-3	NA	TGTGCCAGCAGCTCCGGGACCGCCGCATCCTACAATGAGCAGTTCTTC	CASSSGTAASYNEQFF
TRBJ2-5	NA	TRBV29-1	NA	TGCAGCTCGAGGACTGTTCAAGAGACCCAGTACTTC	CSSRTVQETQYF
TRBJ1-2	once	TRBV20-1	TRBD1	TGCAGTACTAGACGGACAGGATTAGGACATGGCTACACCTTT	CSTRRTGLGHGYTF
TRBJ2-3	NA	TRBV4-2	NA	TGTGCCAGCAGCCAAAACCCAGGGGCGGCCAGGAGGAATACGCAGTATTTT	CASSQNPGAARRNTQYF
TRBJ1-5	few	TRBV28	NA	TGTGCCAGCAACCGGGACAACAATCAGCCCCAGCATTTT	CASNRDNNQPQHF
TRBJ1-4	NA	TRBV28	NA	TGTGCCAGCCAGAGACAGACTTCTAATGAAAAACTGTTTTTT	CASQRQTSNEKLFF
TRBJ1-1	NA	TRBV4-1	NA	TGCGCCAGCAGCCATCCTGGACTGAGAACCACTGAAGCTTTCTTT	CASSHPGLRTTEAFF
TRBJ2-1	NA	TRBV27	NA	TGTGCCAGCAGTTTGGTTGGGGGCGGGAGTCGGTACAATGAGCAGTTCTTC	CASSLVGGGSRYNEQFF
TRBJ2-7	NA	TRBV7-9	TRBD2	TGTGCCAGCAGCCCCGGGACTAGCGGGAGGTTGTCCTACGAGCAGTACTTC	CASSPGTSGRLSYEQYF
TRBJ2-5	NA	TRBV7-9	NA	TGTGCCAGCAGCTTCTCGGACCGCCCCGGCCAGTACTTC	CASSFSDRPGQYF